These T cell receptor beta chains were read from a single sample in a study of beta chain features in type 1 diabetes. The method was immunoSEQ multiplex PCR; TCRdb's version includes in-frame clones alone and lacks a portion of them. Seen here are about 290,000 clones, under 8.5% observed once, and the top ten hold approximately 1%. The sample consisted of central memory CD4+ T cells from blood. The receptor source for this set is a woman aged 18-29 years in good health. Both conserved end residues are trimmed from each CDR3. The D gene is left open where the match is weak. Clone sizes are given selectively: once, few, many, or a class where the clone is expanded.

>-|TRBJ2-1|TRBV19|-
ASSIPGGSSYNEQF
>TRBD1|TRBJ1-1|TRBV6-4|few
ASSAGTGVNTEAF
>-|TRBJ1-1|TRBV5-4|-
ASSDSPGTEAF
>-|TRBJ2-2|TRBV7-9|many
ASSLNTGELF
>-|TRBJ1-2|TRBV4-3|few
ASSPRTDYGYT
>-|TRBJ1-4|TRBV6-6|few
ASGRTANEKLF
>TRBD2|TRBJ2-1|TRBV5-4|-
ASSQPGGSYNEQF
>-|TRBJ1-1|TRBV7-2|-
ASRLISGIGANTEAF
>TRBD1|TRBJ2-3|TRBV29-1|few
SVSDRGRDTQY
>-|TRBJ1-2|TRBV27|-
ASSLLGSYGYT
>-|TRBJ1-1|TRBV7-9|few
ASSLKGEMNTEAF
>-|TRBJ1-5|TRBV19|few
ASSIGAGGQSQPQH
>-|TRBJ2-1|TRBV30|-
AWSKGESYNEQF
>-|TRBJ2-7|TRBV19|few
ASRAGQSYEQY
>-|TRBJ1-2|TRBV7-8|few
ASSLVGQGLYGYT
>TRBD2|TRBJ2-3|TRBV7-3|-
ASSRGLAGSVDTQY
>-|TRBJ2-1|TRBV7-9|many
ASSRPADGNEQF
>-|TRBJ2-1|TRBV10-3|few
AIKDIYNEQF
>-|TRBJ2-3|TRBV6-5|-
ASSRWERTDTQY
>TRBD1|TRBJ1-2|TRBV7-2|few
ASSLPDREDGYT
>-|TRBJ1-6|TRBV25-1|-
ASSGRGRSYNSPLH
>-|TRBJ1-6|TRBV7-3|-
ASSPTGSSNSPLH
>TRBD1|TRBJ2-5|TRBV18|-
ASSPGQAGIETQY